This TCR beta chain was documented in a study of T cells after somatic rescue of genetic block. Libraries were prepared by immunoSEQ multiplex PCR; TCRdb keeps only in-frame clonotypes and omits some of them. The sample holds 8,000 to 9,000 clones; roughly 80% are singletons and the top ten take roughly 25%. V lost 10 bases and J 4 bases, leaving 7 bases between the germline ends. In germline, CDR1 is MDHEN, CDR2 SYDVKM. This CDR3 has 10 amino acids. The V call is TRBV28, the J call TRBJ1-2; no clear D. The sequence was obtained from a boy aged 5-17 years. The sequencing input was peripheral blood mononuclear cells (PBMCs). CDR3 DNA: TGTGCCACCTCCTCCTATGGCTACACCTTC. Residues: CATSSYGYTF.